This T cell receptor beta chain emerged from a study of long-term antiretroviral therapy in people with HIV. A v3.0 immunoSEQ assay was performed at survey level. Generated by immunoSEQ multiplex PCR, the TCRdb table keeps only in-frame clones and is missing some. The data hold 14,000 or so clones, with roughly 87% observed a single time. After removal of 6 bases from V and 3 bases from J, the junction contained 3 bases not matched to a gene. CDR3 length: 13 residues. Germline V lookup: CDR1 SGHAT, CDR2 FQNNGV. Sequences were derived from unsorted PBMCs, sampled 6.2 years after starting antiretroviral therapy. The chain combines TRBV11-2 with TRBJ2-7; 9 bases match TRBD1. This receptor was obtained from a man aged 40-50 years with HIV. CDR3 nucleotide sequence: TGTGCCAGCAGACAGACAGGGGGCTACGAGCAGTACTTC. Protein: CASRQTGGYEQYF.